What follows are 17 T cell receptor beta chains derived from one specimen sequenced in a study of patients and donors after allogeneic stem cell transplantation. Each CDR3 protein gets one entry after TCRdb re-called the RT-PCR reads with MiXCR. The table lists approximately 150,000 distinct CDR3 sequences, roughly 22% of them singletons. Input material: blood, either unsorted or a sorted T cell fraction (not recorded which). The source is a human donor who was either an allogeneic HSCT recipient or a stem cell or donor lymphocyte infusion donor (not recorded which). It is not recorded whose cells these are; they may come from a transplant donor.

This clonotype has a count of ten or more. The chain carries TRBV12-3 or TRBV12-4 and TRBJ2-6; the D is unclear. The CDR3 spans 13 residues. The V and J ends lost 2 bases and 1 base respectively, with 0 bases between them. The CDR3 here is CASSLSGANVLTF. CDR3 in DNA: TGTGCCAGCAGTTTATCTGGGGCCAACGTCCTGACTTTC.

This clonotype was seen more than once but under ten times. The chain carries TRBV7-9 and TRBJ2-2; D might be TRBD2 (5 bases). Trimming cost V 4 bases and J 7 bases, with 7 bases left between them. Germline V gene data show CDR1 as SEHNR and CDR2 as FQNEAQ (reference sequence). The CDR3 runs 12 residues. As DNA, the CDR3 is TGTGCCAGCAGCTCAGGAGGCGGGGAGCTGTTTTTT. Protein: CASSSGGGELFF.

A few counts support this clonotype. This sequence joins TRBV7-9 and TRBJ1-6, with unresolved D. Germline V gives CDR1 SEHNR, CDR2 FQNEAQ (reference sequence). CDR3 length: 13 residues. V lost 1 base to trimming and J lost 9 bases, with 7 bases between them. The CDR3 DNA sequence: TGTGCCAGCAGCTTAGGGGAGATTTCACCCCTCCACTTT. This encodes CASSLGEISPLHF.

The chain links TRBV19 to TRBJ1-1; TRBD1 is a possible D gene (5 bases). V lost 2 bases to trimming and J lost 0 bases, with 7 bases between them. The CDR3 has 14 amino acids. From germline, CDR1 is LNHDA and CDR2 SQIVND (reference sequence). In nucleotides, the CDR3 is TGTGCCAGTAGTATAACAGGATTGAACACTGAAGCTTTCTTT. As protein: CASSITGLNTEAFF.

This clonotype has just a few counts. This chain connects TRBV11-2 to TRBJ2-2, with 7 bases lining up with TRBD2. Trimming at V came to 5 bases and at J to 4 bases, leaving 4 bases not matched to a gene. This CDR3 has 14 residues. The germline V gene has CDR1 SGHAT and CDR2 FQNNGV. The CDR3 is CASSPRGVTGELFF. The CDR3 DNA sequence: TGTGCCAGCAGCCCCCGGGGGGTCACCGGGGAGCTGTTTTTT.

The table lists this clonotype with a few counts. The chain joins TRBV4-2 to TRBJ2-1, with a possible D match to TRBD1 (6 bases). Trimming removed 0 bases at V and 3 bases at J, with 18 bases between. CDR1 LGHNA and CDR2 YNFKEQ come from the germline V gene. The CDR3 has 18 amino acids. CDR3 protein: CASSQDVGGWPLYNEQFF. The DNA for the CDR3 is TGTGCCAGCAGCCAAGACGTTGGGGGCTGGCCCCTCTACAATGAGCAGTTCTTC.

This clonotype has at least ten counts. The chain combines TRBV12-5 with TRBJ1-1; D gene ambiguous. The CDR3 length is 15 residues. Germline V gene data show CDR1 as LGHNT and CDR2 as FRNRAP. V lost 2 bases, J lost 3 bases, and 13 bases lay in between. The CDR3 DNA follows: TGTGCTAGTGGTTTGTGGCGGTTGGGGTACACTGAAGCTTTCTTT. Translating gives CASGLWRLGYTEAFF.

This chain connects TRBV29-1 to TRBJ2-7; 13 bases match TRBD2. This CDR3 has 15 residues. V lost 5 bases, J lost 4 bases, and 8 bases stayed unmatched. CDR1 and CDR2 from the germline V gene are SQVTM and ANQGSEA. The CDR3 coding sequence is TGCAGCGTTACTGGGACTAGCGGGGCCTTTTACGAGCAGTACTTC. This translates into CSVTGTSGAFYEQYF.

This rearrangement joins TRBV6-5 to TRBJ2-1; TRBD2 matches at 11 bases. The V segment lost 4 bases and the J segment 7 bases; nucleotides outside the gene matches: 9. This CDR3 comprises 16 residues. The germline V gene has CDR1 MNHEY and CDR2 SVGAGI. The CDR3 bases are TGTGCCAGCAGTTCCTCACTAGCGGGAGTGGTGAATGAGCAGTTCTTC. The encoded protein is CASSSSLAGVVNEQFF.

The chain couples TRBV5-1 to TRBJ2-5; tentative D call: TRBD1 (5 bases). Germline CDR1 is SGHRS and CDR2 is YFSETQ. The CDR3 runs 15 residues. Trimming took off 0 bases at V and 4 bases at J, with 13 bases between the two ends. The CDR3 region is CASSLVNQGTETQYF. CDR3 sequence (DNA): TGCGCCAGCAGCTTGGTTAATCAGGGCACAGAGACCCAGTACTTC.

The chain employs TRBV2 and TRBJ2-3, with 7 bases fitting TRBD1. J was trimmed by 0 bases and V by 2 bases; bases with no gene match: 11. The CDR3 has 18 residues. In germline, CDR1 is SNHLY, CDR2 FYNNEI. The CDR3 region is CASSEPLGGQASTDTQYF. CDR3 DNA: TGTGCCAGCAGTGAACCCTTGGGCGGACAGGCTAGCACAGATACGCAGTATTTT. The complete variable domain, with remaining parts taken from reference TRBV2 and TRBJ2-3, reads EPEVTQTPSHQVTQMGQEVILRCVPISNHLYFYWYRQILGQKVEFLVSFYNNEISEKSEIFDDQFSVERPDGSNFTLKIRSTKLEDSAMYFCASSEPLGGQASTDTQYFGPGTRLTVL.

The chain is built from TRBV6-5 and TRBJ1-4; TRBD1 agrees at 8 bases. The ends lost 4 bases at V and 3 bases at J; junction bases unmatched: 7. Germline loops: CDR1 MNHEY, CDR2 SVGAGI. This CDR3 comprises 16 residues. The CDR3 loop reads CASSLQGTGPNEKLFF. The CDR3 nucleotides are TGTGCCAGCAGTTTACAGGGGACAGGACCTAATGAAAAACTGTTTTTT.

Here the CDR3 reads CASSAKTKISGLAYNEQFF. CDR3 DNA: TGTGCCAGCAGCGCTAAGACAAAGATTAGCGGGCTAGCCTACAATGAGCAGTTCTTC. This chain connects TRBV5-6 to TRBJ2-1, with 7 bases aligning to TRBD2. The germline gives CDR1 SGHDT, CDR2 YYEEEE. The CDR3 has 19 amino acids. V lost 4 bases to trimming and J lost 2 bases; unmatched junction nucleotides: 18.

The CDR3 reads CASSYAGLAGDNEQFF. CDR3 bases: TGTGCCAGCAGTTACGCCGGGCTAGCGGGGGACAATGAGCAGTTCTTC. This chain links TRBV6-2 or TRBV6-3 with TRBJ2-1; TRBD2 matches 10 bases. The CDR3 length is 16 residues. Losses at the gene ends were 2 bases for V and 5 bases for J; bases not matched to a gene: 6. CDR1 MNHEY and CDR2 SVGEGT come from the germline V gene.

The V and J genes are TRBV4-2 and TRBJ2-7; unclear D gene. The CDR3 is made up of 13 amino acids. CDR1 is LGHNA, CDR2 YNFKEQ, per germline. V was trimmed by 1 base and J by 4 bases, leaving 8 bases between them. CDR3 sequence: CASSQVTFYEQYF. As DNA, the CDR3 is TGTGCCAGCAGCCAAGTGACGTTTTACGAGCAGTACTTC.

The V and J genes are TRBV27 and TRBJ2-7; D gene unclear. The germline V gene has CDR1 MNHEY and CDR2 SMNVEV (reference sequence). The V end lost 5 bases, the J end lost 4 bases, and 15 bases lay between the germline ends. This CDR3 is built from 14 residues. CDR3 loop: CASSMVVTGYEQYF. The CDR3 region has the DNA TGTGCCAGCAGTATGGTCGTTACGGGTTACGAGCAGTACTTC.

The chain employs TRBV12-3 or TRBV12-4 and TRBJ2-3; 10 nucleotides match TRBD2. CDR3 length: 16 amino acids. V lost 5 bases and J lost 5; bases outside the gene matches: 10. The CDR3 DNA is TGTGCCAGCAGTATTGGACTAGCGGAGGTGGGAGATACGCAGTATTTT. Protein sequence: CASSIGLAEVGDTQYF.